Each of the 29 T cell receptor beta chains below was sequenced from the same sample in a study of PD-1 blockade in classical Hodgkin lymphoma. Every patient relapsed after autologous stem cell transplantation, and brentuximab vedotin exposure varied. Using immunoSEQ multiplex PCR, the repertoire was profiled, and TCRdb retains in-frame clones only, with some absent. Of approximately 18,000 clones in the sample, over 60% were seen once. The sample consisted of peripheral blood mononuclear cells (PBMCs), taken before the second cycle of nivolumab. These receptors came from a human donor with classical Hodgkin lymphoma.

The chain uses TRBV29-1 and TRBJ2-7; 7 nucleotides line up with TRBD2. Germline V gene lookup returns CDR1 SQVTM and CDR2 ANQGSEA. V lost 5 bases to trimming and J lost 3 bases; unmatched junction nucleotides: 7. The CDR3 runs 13 residues. The CDR3 loop is CSVHLAGDYEQYF. DNA for the CDR3: TGCAGCGTTCATCTTGCGGGAGACTACGAGCAGTACTTC.

The chain uses TRBV7-9 and TRBJ2-7; 10 positions match TRBD1. This CDR3 region has 15 residues. Germline assignment: CDR1 SEHNR and CDR2 FQNEAQ (reference sequence). V shed 4 bases and J 6 bases; nucleotides not matched to a gene: 9. The CDR3 nucleotides are TGTGCCAGCAGCTACCGGGACAGGGGCTTTGGCGAGCAGTACTTC. This sequence encodes CASSYRDRGFGEQYF.

The chain couples TRBV7-3 to TRBJ2-7; D is unclear. This CDR3 region has 13 residues. The germline V gene encodes CDR1 SGHTA and CDR2 FQGTGA. Trimming left V 0 bases short and J 5 bases short, with 8 bases between. Written as DNA, the CDR3 is TGTGCCAGCAGCTTAACGCCCCTCAACGAGCAGTACTTC. This gives the protein CASSLTPLNEQYF.

The rearrangement links TRBV6-1 to TRBJ1-5; no clear D. V was cut by 2 bases and J by 0 bases, with 17 bases left in between. Germline CDR1 is MNHNS and CDR2 is SASEGT. The CDR3 is made up of 18 amino acids. The CDR3 nucleotides are TGTGCCAGCAGTGAATTTATCGGGCGGACGTATAGCAATCAGCCCCAGCATTTT. This translates into CASSEFIGRTYSNQPQHF.

The V gene is TRBV5-1, the J gene TRBJ2-5, with 10 bases identical to TRBD1. The CDR3 has 15 amino acids. Germline V gives CDR1 SGHRS, CDR2 YFSETQ. The junction had 7 bases not matched to a gene; V was cut back by 4 bases and J by 4 bases. The CDR3, as DNA: TGCGCCAGCAGCCCTCGGACAGGGGGAGGAGAGACCCAGTACTTC. Protein sequence: CASSPRTGGGETQYF.

By sample fraction, this clone is medium-sized. Other DNA sequences within the sample encode an identical CDR3. The chain uses TRBV4-1 and TRBJ1-1; D is unresolved. Looked up from germline, CDR1 is MGHRA and CDR2 is YSYEKL. V was cut by 0 bases and J by 5 bases, with 10 bases left in between. The CDR3 has 14 amino acids. The CDR3 sequence is CASSQDREGTEAFF. The CDR3 DNA reads as TGCGCCAGCAGCCAAGATCGGGAGGGAACTGAAGCTTTCTTT.

The chain employs TRBV2 and TRBJ1-4; D call uncertain. This CDR3 region has 16 residues. V lost 4 bases, J lost 0 bases, and 12 bases lay in between. CDR1 and CDR2 (germline): SNHLY, FYNNEI. CDR3 sequence: CASSVLRPATNEKLFF. The CDR3 DNA follows: TGTGCCAGCAGTGTCCTCAGGCCGGCAACTAATGAAAAACTGTTTTTT.

The rearrangement joins TRBV5-1 to TRBJ2-2, with 11 bases matching TRBD1. J gave up 7 bases and V 2 bases, and 7 bases lay outside the gene matches. Germline lookup yields CDR1 SGHRS and CDR2 YFSETQ. The CDR3 is 16 amino acids. CDR3 sequence: CASSFVGQGAGGELFF. For the CDR3, the DNA is TGCGCCAGCAGCTTTGTAGGACAGGGGGCCGGCGGGGAGCTGTTTTTT.

This clone was found once. The DNA for the CDR3 is TGTGCCAGCAGCTTGGCGTCTACGCAGTATTTT. Amino acids: CASSLASTQYF. J is TRBJ2-3 and V is TRBV5-5; D is undetermined. V gave up 0 bases and J gave up 8 bases, with 4 bases separating them. Per germline, CDR1 SGHKS and CDR2 YYEKEE (reference sequence). There are 11 residues in the CDR3.

V is TRBV7-9 and J is TRBJ1-5; 8 bases map to TRBD1. Unmatched junction bases numbered 7, after V lost 4 bases and J lost 2 bases. The germline V gene encodes CDR1 SEHNR and CDR2 FQNEAQ (reference sequence). The CDR3 contains 16 residues. CDR3: CASSSIGTGGNQPQHF. Written as DNA, the CDR3 is TGTGCCAGCAGCTCCATCGGGACAGGAGGCAATCAGCCCCAGCATTTT.

This clone was observed a handful of times. CDR3 bases: TGCGCCAGCAGTCATAGGGAGGGCCGGGCGAACACTGAAGCTTTCTTT. This gives the protein CASSHREGRANTEAFF. The chain uses TRBV23-1 and TRBJ1-1; D ambiguous. TRBV23-1 is an ORF, and what it does is uncertain. V was shortened by 3 bases and J by 1 base, with 15 bases between the two germline ends. The CDR3 runs to 16 residues.

This clone is medium-sized in the sample. The chain carries TRBV14 and TRBJ1-2; 9 bases are a match to TRBD1. The CDR3 sequence is 16 residues long. Germline V gene data show CDR1 as SGHDN and CDR2 as FVKESK. V lost 2 bases to trimming and J lost 2 bases; unmatched junction nucleotides: 6. As DNA, the CDR3 is TGTGCCAGCAGCCAAACCACAGGGGGCGCGAACTATGGCTACACCTTC. It encodes CASSQTTGGANYGYTF.

V and J are TRBV7-6 and TRBJ2-1; D uncertain. This CDR3 region has 15 residues. V shed 2 bases and J shed 0 bases, with 8 bases lying between them. Germline V CDR1 and CDR2: SGHVS, FNYEAQ. The CDR3 is CASSLRVLSYNEQFF. The CDR3 DNA is TGTGCCAGCAGCTTAAGGGTTCTCTCCTACAATGAGCAGTTCTTC.

The V call is TRBV6-5, the J call TRBJ2-1; tentatively, D is TRBD2 (5 bases). Germline assignment: CDR1 MNHEY and CDR2 SVGAGI. V was clipped by 0 bases and J by 6 bases, with 9 bases between them. The CDR3 has 14 residues. The CDR3 loop reads CASSYSFGGNEQFF. CDR3 in DNA: TGTGCCAGCAGTTACTCCTTTGGAGGCAATGAGCAGTTCTTC.

This clone is medium-sized by share. The J gene is TRBJ1-1, the V gene TRBV4-1; unclear D gene. V was trimmed by 0 bases and J by 6 bases, leaving 11 bases between them. This CDR3 comprises 14 residues. Per germline, CDR1 MGHRA and CDR2 YSYEKL. The CDR3 DNA reads as TGCGCCAGCAGCCAAGAGAGGGCCACTCCTGAAGCTTTCTTT. Protein product: CASSQERATPEAFF.

The genes are TRBV6-5 and TRBJ2-2; tentative D call: TRBD2 (6 bases). This CDR3 has 14 residues. Germline values: CDR1 MNHEY, CDR2 SVGAGI. The V end lost 6 bases, the J end lost 1 base, and 9 bases lay between the germline ends. The CDR3 loop reads CASSRTKNTGELFF. The DNA for the CDR3 is TGTGCCAGCAGCCGGACTAAGAACACCGGGGAGCTGTTTTTT.

The V gene is TRBV27, the J gene TRBJ2-3, with 8 bases fitting TRBD1. Germline CDR1 is MNHEY and CDR2 is SMNVEV (reference sequence). The CDR3 has 15 amino acids. V was clipped by 5 bases and J by 1 base; unmatched bases: 5. CDR3 nucleotides: TGTGCCAGCAGTCTCGCGACAGGGGGCACAGATACGCAGTATTTT. The encoded protein is CASSLATGGTDTQYF.

This rearrangement joins TRBV27 to TRBJ1-4; 7 nucleotides agree with TRBD1. V lost 6 bases to trimming and J lost 6 bases; unmatched junction nucleotides: 7. Germline CDR1 reads MNHEY; CDR2 reads SMNVEV (reference sequence). This CDR3 has 14 residues. CDR3 sequence reads: CASSPQQGYEKLFF. In DNA form, the CDR3 reads TGTGCCAGCAGCCCGCAACAGGGGTATGAAAAACTGTTTTTT.

V is TRBV2 and J is TRBJ2-5; the match to TRBD2 covers 7 bases. Judging by the DNA end, TRBJ2-7 fits better; the J call may be wrong. Germline assignment: CDR1 SNHLY and CDR2 FYNNEI. CDR3 length: 11 amino acids. CDR3 region: CASSGGGEQYF. The CDR3 region has the DNA TGTGCCAGCAGTGGGGGGGGCGAGCAGTACTTC.

CDR3 sequence: CAIEVTGGNIQYF. CDR3 DNA sequence: TGTGCCATCGAGGTGACAGGGGGGAACATTCAGTACTTC. V gene TRBV2 combines with J gene TRBJ2-4, with 9 bases matching TRBD1. Trimming took 10 bases from V and 7 from J; bases not matched to a gene: 8. Germline V gene data show CDR1 as SNHLY and CDR2 as FYNNEI. The CDR3 contains 13 residues. Together with reference TRBV2 and TRBJ2-4, the CDR3 gives the full variable domain: EPEVTQTPSHQVTQMGQEVILRCVPISNHLYFYWYRQILGQKVEFLVSFYNNEISEKSEIFDDQFSVERPDGSNFTLKIRSTKLEDSAMYFCAIEVTGGNIQYFGAGTRLSVL.

The chain carries TRBV4-1 and TRBJ2-4, with 7 nucleotides matching TRBD2. The trim removed 4 bases at V and 9 bases at J, leaving 6 bases unmatched. CDR1 and CDR2 from the germline V gene are MGHRA and YSYEKL. The CDR3 runs 13 residues. In nucleotides, the CDR3 is TGCGCCAGCAGCCCCTCCCCGGGGGGCATTCAGTACTTC. It yields the protein CASSPSPGGIQYF.

The chain recombines TRBV7-9 with TRBJ2-3; 9 nucleotides agree with TRBD2. The V gene end was trimmed by 8 bases and the J gene end by 5 bases; junction bases not matched to a gene: 8. The CDR3 has 14 amino acids. Germline CDR1 and CDR2: SEHNR and FQNEAQ (reference sequence). In DNA form, the CDR3 reads TGTGCCAGCGACTCTGGCGGGAGGGGAGATACGCAGTATTTT. It specifies CASDSGGRGDTQYF.

This clone has just a few counts. The chain recombines TRBV9 with TRBJ2-7; possible D gene TRBD1, 5 bases. With 7 bases removed from V and 4 bases from J, the gap between germline ends came to 15 bases. Germline V gives CDR1 SGDLS, CDR2 YYNGEE. The CDR3 totals 13 residues. In nucleotides, the CDR3 is TGTGCCAGCGGGGCAGGGCTACATTACGAGCAGTACTTC. It is translated as CASGAGLHYEQYF.

This clone was seen a few times. The sample contains more than one DNA sequence encoding this CDR3. V usage is TRBV5-1 and J usage is TRBJ1-1; 8 bases fit TRBD1. With 4 bases clipped from V and 1 base from J, the junction kept 3 bases outside the gene matches. Per germline, CDR1 SGHRS and CDR2 YFSETQ. This CDR3 is built from 14 residues. CDR3: CASSPGTGNTEAFF. As DNA, the CDR3 is TGCGCCAGCAGCCCCGGGACAGGGAACACTGAAGCTTTCTTT.

This clone came up a few times. The genes are TRBV9 and TRBJ2-7; TRBD1 might be the D (6 bases). Between the trimmed V and J ends, which lost 0 bases and 2 bases, there was a span of 6 bases. The CDR3 covers 13 residues. Germline values: CDR1 SGDLS, CDR2 YYNGEE. CDR3 DNA: TGTGCCAGCAGCGTAGGGGACACCTACGAGCAGTACTTC. It translates to CASSVGDTYEQYF.

The chain uses TRBV5-4 and TRBJ1-5; D gene unclear. Germline V gene lookup returns CDR1 SGHNT and CDR2 YYREEE (reference sequence). The CDR3 is 14 amino acids. Trimming removed 4 bases at V and 0 bases at J, with 8 bases between. CDR3 coding DNA: TGTGCCAGCAGCGTCCCATATAGCAATCAGCCCCAGCATTTT. Translation gives CASSVPYSNQPQHF.

V usage is TRBV5-4 and J usage is TRBJ2-7; no definite D call. Trimming cost V 0 bases and J 2 bases, with 9 bases left between them. The CDR3 extends over 14 amino acids. Per germline, CDR1 SGHNT and CDR2 YYREEE (reference sequence). DNA for the CDR3: TGTGCCAGCAGCTTGGCCGTGGCCCCCTACGAGCAGTACTTC. Translated, it gives CASSLAVAPYEQYF.

The sample holds a few counts of this clone. The CDR3 sequence: CATSRDVGPRDGAYEQYF. The CDR3 region has the DNA TGTGCCACCAGCAGAGACGTGGGGCCTCGGGACGGGGCCTACGAGCAGTACTTC. The V and J genes are TRBV15 and TRBJ2-7, with D tentatively TRBD1 or TRBD2 (5 bases each). CDR1 is LNHNV, CDR2 YYDKDF, per germline (reference sequence). Trimming pared 0 bases from V and 2 bases from J, leaving 20 bases between. The CDR3 length is 18 residues.

The J gene is TRBJ2-1, the V gene TRBV28, with unresolved D. The V end lost 6 bases, the J end lost 9 bases, and 12 bases lay between the germline ends. The CDR3 extends over 12 amino acids. The germline CDR1 and CDR2 sequences are MDHEN and SYDVKM. The CDR3 DNA reads as TGTGCCAGCAGGAATCAGTTTTTTGAGCAGTTCTTC. Translation: CASRNQFFEQFF.